The 26 T cell receptor beta chains reported below all come from one sample, sequenced in a study of T-cell reconstitution after alpha-beta-depleted transplantation in children. Preparation of the TCRbeta library was carried out with unique molecular identifiers. In TCRdb, the PCR reads were re-called with MiXCR into one record per CDR3 protein. The top ten hold 27% of the sample, which has about 440,000 distinct CDR3 sequences, 43% seen once. This specimen consisted of PBMCs, obtained before TCRalphabeta/CD19-depleted stem cell transplant. The receptors here all came from a girl aged 2 to 9 with aplastic anemia, due to receive a stem cell transplant.

J is TRBJ1-4 and V is TRBV15; D not resolved. Germline V CDR1 and CDR2: LNHNV, YYDKDF (reference sequence). CDR3 length: 15 amino acids. Trimming pared 3 bases from V and 5 bases from J, leaving 13 bases between. The CDR3 region has the DNA TGTGCCACCAGCAGGTCAACGGACTCAAATGAAAAACTGTTTTTT. This gives the protein CATSRSTDSNEKLFF.

This clonotype was recorded at least ten times. The chain uses TRBV12-3 or TRBV12-4 and TRBJ2-1, with 11 bases lining up with TRBD2. Unmatched junction bases numbered 4, after V lost 5 bases and J lost 4 bases. CDR3 length: 15 amino acids. CDR3 DNA sequence: TGTGCCAGCAGTCCCACTAGCGGGGGTTACAATGAGCAGTTCTTC. Translation gives CASSPTSGGYNEQFF.

As to this clonotype: A much larger clone sits a single nucleotide away, making a read error possible. The V gene is TRBV3-1, the J gene TRBJ1-2; the match to TRBD1 covers 7 bases. This CDR3 region has 19 residues. Germline V gene data show CDR1 as LGHDT and CDR2 as YNNKEL (reference sequence). CDR3: CASCQEGKWGTAAGNGYTF. CDR3 bases: TGTGCCAGCTGCCAAGAGGGAAAGTGGGGGACAGCGGCTGGGAATGGCTACACCTTC.

V is TRBV7-3 and J is TRBJ2-1; TRBD2 matches at 9 bases. Germline lookup yields CDR1 SGHTA and CDR2 FQGTGA. The J segment lost 0 bases and the V segment lost 2 bases, leaving 5 bases of the junction unmatched. The CDR3 spans 17 residues. CDR3 residues: CASSLLAGSSSYNEQFF. The CDR3 DNA reads as TGTGCCAGCAGCTTACTAGCGGGGTCCAGCTCCTACAATGAGCAGTTCTTC.

The V call is TRBV6-5, the J call TRBJ2-3, with 10 bases matching TRBD2. Germline V gene sequence: CDR1 MNHEY, CDR2 SVGAGI. CDR3 length: 14 amino acids. J was trimmed by 4 bases and V by 2 bases; bases with no gene match: 0. CDR3 nucleotides: TGTGCCAGCAGTTACGGGACTAGCGCAGATACGCAGTATTTT. Translated, it gives CASSYGTSADTQYF.

V is TRBV20-1 and J is TRBJ2-7; 7 bases are shared with TRBD2. The CDR3 covers 13 residues. Germline lookup yields CDR1 DFQATT and CDR2 SNEGSKA (reference sequence). V lost 6 bases, J lost 3 bases, and 8 bases stayed unmatched. The CDR3 loop reads CSARVPGGYEQYF. CDR3 DNA: TGCAGTGCACGCGTCCCGGGGGGCTACGAGCAGTACTTC.

The chain couples TRBV28 to TRBJ2-7, with D perhaps being TRBD1 or TRBD2 (7 bases each). With 6 bases removed from V and 5 bases from J, the gap between germline ends came to 20 bases. The germline V gene has CDR1 MDHEN and CDR2 SYDVKM. CDR3 length: 15 residues. This chain's CDR3 is CASRVRGGGIDEQYF. The CDR3 nucleotides are TGTGCCAGCAGGGTCCGGGGAGGGGGCATCGACGAGCAGTACTTC.

This clonotype has more than one count but fewer than ten. The CDR3 DNA is TGTGCCTGGAACGTGGGGGAGTCGGATACGCAGTATTTT. It encodes CAWNVGESDTQYF. V gene TRBV30 combines with J gene TRBJ2-3, with D possibly called TRBD1 or TRBD2 (5 bases each). Germline V gene sequence: CDR1 GTSNPN, CDR2 SVGIG (reference sequence). The CDR3 has 13 residues. With 4 bases removed from V and 6 bases from J, the gap between germline ends came to 14 bases.

This clonotype was observed many times. The gene calls are TRBV20-1 and TRBJ1-1; D may be TRBD1 (6 bases). V gave up 5 bases and J gave up 7 bases, with 17 bases separating them. Germline V gene data show CDR1 as DFQATT and CDR2 as SNEGSKA (reference sequence). The CDR3 loop spans 13 amino acids. CDR3 sequence: CSAPRSGQIEAFF. The CDR3 bases are TGCAGTGCTCCCAGATCAGGACAGATTGAAGCTTTCTTT.

This sequence joins TRBV29-1 and TRBJ2-3; 9 nucleotides line up with TRBD1. Germline CDR1 is SQVTM and CDR2 is ANQGSEA. The CDR3 sequence is 15 residues long. The J segment lost 4 bases and the V segment lost 5 bases, leaving 10 bases of the junction unmatched. CDR3 region: CSVHRDRVIADTQYF. DNA of the CDR3: TGCAGCGTTCACCGGGACAGGGTTATCGCAGATACGCAGTATTTT.

The chain recombines TRBV20-1 with TRBJ2-2; D is perhaps TRBD1 or TRBD2 (6 bases each). Germline V CDR1 and CDR2: DFQATT, SNEGSKA (reference sequence). The V and J ends lost 6 bases and 5 bases respectively, with 31 bases between them. CDR3 length: 19 amino acids. Written as DNA, the CDR3 is TGCAGTGCCCCGTTGACGGGGCTCCGACTAGGGGGTAGGACCGGGGAGCTGTTTTTT. Amino acid sequence: CSAPLTGLRLGGRTGELFF.

The CDR3 region is CASSLIAKQFF. In DNA, the CDR3 is TGTGCCAGCAGCTTAATAGCAAAGCAGTTCTTC. The chain joins TRBV7-2 to TRBJ2-1; D is ambiguous. The length of the CDR3 is 11 residues. The V and J ends lost 2 bases and 11 bases respectively, with 7 bases between them. CDR1 and CDR2 (germline): SGHTA, FQGNSA.

This rearrangement joins TRBV2 to TRBJ2-2; TRBD2 matches at 8 bases. V lost 6 bases, J lost 5 bases, and 11 bases stayed unmatched. Germline loops: CDR1 SNHLY, CDR2 FYNNEI. This CDR3 spans 16 amino acids. CDR3: CASRGLAALGTGELFF. In DNA, the CDR3 is TGTGCCAGCAGAGGACTAGCTGCCTTAGGAACCGGGGAGCTGTTTTTT.

This clonotype was observed a handful of times. The V and J genes are TRBV20-1 and TRBJ2-1, with 11 bases aligning to TRBD1. V dropped 5 bases and J dropped 8; count of bases not matched to a gene: 5. The length of the CDR3 is 13 residues. Germline V gene lookup returns CDR1 DFQATT and CDR2 SNEGSKA (reference sequence). As DNA, the CDR3 is TGCAGTGCTCGGACAGGGGGCGGCGATGAGCAGTTCTTC. Protein product: CSARTGGGDEQFF.

The chain uses TRBV29-1 and TRBJ2-3, with 8 bases matching TRBD1. This CDR3 has 13 residues. With 3 bases clipped from V and 1 base from J, the junction kept 0 bases outside the gene matches. CDR1 is SQVTM, CDR2 ANQGSEA, per germline. The CDR3 nucleotides read TGCAGCGTTGAGGGACAGGGCACAGATACGCAGTATTTT. Protein sequence: CSVEGQGTDTQYF.

CDR3 loop: CSVERSPYGGYTF. Here the CDR3 DNA reads TGCAGCGTTGAAAGGAGCCCGTATGGTGGCTACACCTTC. The chain employs TRBV29-1 and TRBJ1-2, with D unresolved. CDR3 size: 13 residues. The V end lost 2 bases, the J end lost 7 bases, and 14 bases lay between the germline ends. In germline, CDR1 is SQVTM, CDR2 ANQGSEA.

This clonotype was counted a few times. This rearrangement joins TRBV5-1 to TRBJ1-1; no clear D gene. The CDR3 loop spans 14 amino acids. Germline V gene lookup returns CDR1 SGHRS and CDR2 YFSETQ. V was trimmed by 3 bases and J by 1 base, leaving 10 bases between them. The CDR3 DNA reads TGCGCCAGCAGCTATACAGCCCCGAACACTGAAGCTTTCTTT. It is translated as CASSYTAPNTEAFF.

The J gene is TRBJ2-5, the V gene TRBV20-1; D perhaps matches TRBD2 (6 bases). This CDR3 comprises 12 residues. Germline V CDR1 and CDR2: DFQATT, SNEGSKA (reference sequence). V gave up 1 base and J gave up 8 bases, with 11 bases separating them. CDR3 DNA sequence: TGCAGTGCTAGAGCGGGGGTAGGAACCCAGTACTTC. Translating it yields CSARAGVGTQYF.

The CDR3 DNA reads TGTGCCAGCAGTCCCCGGGGAGACTATGAGCAGTTCTTC. Protein: CASSPRGDYEQFF. This chain uses TRBV12-3 or TRBV12-4 with TRBJ2-1, with D perhaps TRBD2 (5 bases). Trimming took off 5 bases at V and 8 bases at J, with 13 bases between the two ends. The CDR3 runs 13 residues.

This chain connects TRBV4-2 to TRBJ2-3; 8 bases align to TRBD2. Germline assignment: CDR1 LGHNA and CDR2 YNFKEQ. V was clipped by 4 bases and J by 5 bases; unmatched bases: 14. The CDR3 consists of 17 residues. CDR3: CASSRALSGGTGDTQYF. CDR3 DNA: TGTGCCAGCAGCCGAGCCCTAAGCGGGGGCACCGGAGATACGCAGTATTTT.

V is TRBV11-3 and J is TRBJ2-3, with D perhaps TRBD2 (5 bases). The CDR3 totals 11 residues. Germline V gives CDR1 SGHNT, CDR2 YENEEA. The V end was cut by 8 bases, the J end by 5 bases, with 8 bases between. CDR3 region: CASGEGDTQYF. DNA for the CDR3: TGTGCCAGCGGAGAGGGAGATACGCAGTATTTT.

The V gene is TRBV7-9, the J gene TRBJ2-3; D tentatively reads TRBD1 or TRBD2 (6 bases each). V lost 8 bases and J 0 bases, leaving 15 bases between the germline ends. Germline V gene sequence: CDR1 SEHNR, CDR2 FQNEAQ (reference sequence). The CDR3 is 15 amino acids. In nucleotides, the CDR3 is TGTGCCAGCGGTCCACAGGGACTTAGCACAGATACGCAGTATTTT. This translates into CASGPQGLSTDTQYF.

The J gene is TRBJ1-4, the V gene TRBV28; D not resolved. Between the trimmed V and J ends, which lost 5 bases and 4 bases, there was a span of 8 bases. The CDR3 length is 13 residues. Germline V lookup: CDR1 MDHEN, CDR2 SYDVKM. The CDR3 sequence is CASSGPVNEKLFF. CDR3 coding DNA: TGTGCCAGCAGTGGACCGGTTAATGAAAAACTGTTTTTT.

The chain links TRBV20-1 to TRBJ2-7; 8 bases are shared with TRBD2. Germline V gene data show CDR1 as DFQATT and CDR2 as SNEGSKA (reference sequence). V shed 6 bases, J shed 4 bases, and the junction held 5 bases outside the gene matches. The CDR3 covers 12 residues. The CDR3 DNA follows: TGCAGTGCCGTCCGGGGGGGATACGAGCAGTACTTC. As protein: CSAVRGGYEQYF.

This clonotype appeared a few times. This rearrangement joins TRBV27 to TRBJ1-6, with TRBD1 matching 8 bases. J was trimmed by 5 bases and V by 3 bases; bases with no gene match: 3. The CDR3 contains 15 residues. CDR1 and CDR2 (germline): MNHEY, SMNVEV (reference sequence). Here the CDR3 reads CASSLDRAHNSPLHF. The CDR3 DNA reads as TGTGCCAGCAGTTTGGACAGGGCACATAATTCACCCCTCCACTTT.

This chain links TRBV7-2 with TRBJ1-2; 7 bases are shared with TRBD1. With V trimmed by 4 bases and J by 4 bases, 9 bases remained unmatched. This CDR3 is 15 amino acids long. The germline V gene has CDR1 SGHTA and CDR2 FQGNSA. As DNA, the CDR3 is TGTGCCAGCAGCTCTCCAGGGGGAGCCCTCTATGGCTACACCTTC. It encodes CASSSPGGALYGYTF.